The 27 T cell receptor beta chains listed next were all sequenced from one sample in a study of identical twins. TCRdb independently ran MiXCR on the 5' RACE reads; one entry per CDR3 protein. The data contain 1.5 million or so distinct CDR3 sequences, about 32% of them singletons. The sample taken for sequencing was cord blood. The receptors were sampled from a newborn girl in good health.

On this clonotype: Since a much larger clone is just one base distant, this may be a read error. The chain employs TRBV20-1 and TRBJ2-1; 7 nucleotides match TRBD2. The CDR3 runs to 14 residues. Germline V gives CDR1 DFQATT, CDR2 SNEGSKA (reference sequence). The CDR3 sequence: CSARRSGVYNKQFF. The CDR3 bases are TGCAGTGCCCGACGGAGCGGGGTTTACAATAAGCAGTTCTTC.

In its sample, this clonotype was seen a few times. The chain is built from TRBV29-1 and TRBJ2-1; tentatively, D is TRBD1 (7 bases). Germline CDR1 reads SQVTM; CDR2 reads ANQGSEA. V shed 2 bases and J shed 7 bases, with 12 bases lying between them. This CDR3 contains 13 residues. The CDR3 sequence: CSVEQGGLNEQFF. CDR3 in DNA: TGCAGCGTTGAACAGGGGGGCTTGAATGAGCAGTTCTTC.

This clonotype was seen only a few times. The CDR3 DNA sequence: TGCAGTGCTGACGCGGGCGGGACAGATACGCAGTATTTT. Translation: CSADAGGTDTQYF. The chain uses TRBV20-1 and TRBJ2-3, with D maybe TRBD2 (5 bases). V was clipped by 5 bases and J by 3 bases, with 12 bases between them. CDR1 and CDR2 from the germline V gene are DFQATT and SNEGSKA (reference sequence). The CDR3 has 13 amino acids.

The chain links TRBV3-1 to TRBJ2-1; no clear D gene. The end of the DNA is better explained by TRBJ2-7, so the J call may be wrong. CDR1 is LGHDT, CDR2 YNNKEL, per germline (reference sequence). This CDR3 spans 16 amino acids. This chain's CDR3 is CASSQIWAASINEQYF. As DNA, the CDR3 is TGTGCCAGCAGCCAAATTTGGGCTGCCTCGATCAATGAGCAGTACTTC.

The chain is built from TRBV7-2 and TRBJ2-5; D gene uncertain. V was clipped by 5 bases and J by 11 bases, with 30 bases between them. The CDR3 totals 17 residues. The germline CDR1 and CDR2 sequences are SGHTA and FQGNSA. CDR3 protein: CASSNPRLRELRNEQYF. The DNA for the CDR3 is TGTGCCAGCAGCAACCCTCGTCTAAGGGAACTACGCAATGAGCAGTACTTC.

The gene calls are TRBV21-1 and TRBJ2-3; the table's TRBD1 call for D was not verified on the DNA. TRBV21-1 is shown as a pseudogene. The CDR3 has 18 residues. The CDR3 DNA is TGTGCCAGCAGCAAGAACCCAGGGAGGGGGCGCTGCACAGATACGCAGTATTTT. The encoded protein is CASSKNPGRGRCTDTQYF.

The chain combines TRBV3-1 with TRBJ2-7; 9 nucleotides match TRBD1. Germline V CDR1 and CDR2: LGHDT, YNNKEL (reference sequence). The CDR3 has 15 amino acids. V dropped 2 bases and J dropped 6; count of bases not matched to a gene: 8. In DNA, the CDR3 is TGTGCCAGCAGCCAACCGGGACAGGGTATTGGCGAGCAGTACTTC. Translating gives CASSQPGQGIGEQYF.

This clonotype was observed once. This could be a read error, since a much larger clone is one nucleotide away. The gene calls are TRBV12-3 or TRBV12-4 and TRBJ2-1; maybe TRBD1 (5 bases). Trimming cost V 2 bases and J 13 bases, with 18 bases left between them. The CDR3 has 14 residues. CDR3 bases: TGTGCCAGCAGTTTACAGGGTGGGGCGGAGACCCAGTTCTTC. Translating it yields CASSLQGGAETQFF.

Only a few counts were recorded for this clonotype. CDR3 sequence reads: CASSFQTGELFF. The DNA for the CDR3 is TGTGCCAGCAGTTTTCAAACCGGGGAGCTGTTTTTT. The chain links TRBV6-2 or TRBV6-3 to TRBJ2-2; no firm D call. This CDR3 contains 12 residues. The V end lost 4 bases, the J end lost 5 bases, and 5 bases lay between the germline ends. Germline CDR1 is MNHEY and CDR2 is SVGEGT.

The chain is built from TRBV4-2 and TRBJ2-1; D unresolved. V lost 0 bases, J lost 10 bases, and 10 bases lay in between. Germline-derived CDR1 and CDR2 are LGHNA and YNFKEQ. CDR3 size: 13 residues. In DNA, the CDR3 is TGTGCCAGCAGCCAAGATAGTACCTACGAGCAGTTCTTC. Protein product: CASSQDSTYEQFF.

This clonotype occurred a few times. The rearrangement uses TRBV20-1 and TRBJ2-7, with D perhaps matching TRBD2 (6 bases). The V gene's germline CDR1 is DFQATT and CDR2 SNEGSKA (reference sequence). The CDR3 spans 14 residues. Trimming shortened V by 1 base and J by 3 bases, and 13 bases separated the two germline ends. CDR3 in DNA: TGCAGTGCTAGAGTTGGTGGGCGGGGCTACGAGCAGTACTTC. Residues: CSARVGGRGYEQYF.

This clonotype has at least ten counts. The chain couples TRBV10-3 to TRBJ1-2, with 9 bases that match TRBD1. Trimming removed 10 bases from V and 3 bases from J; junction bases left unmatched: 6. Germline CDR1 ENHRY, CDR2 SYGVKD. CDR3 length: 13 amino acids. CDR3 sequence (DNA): TGTGCCACTTCGACAGGGGGTGACTATGGCTACACCTTC. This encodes CATSTGGDYGYTF.

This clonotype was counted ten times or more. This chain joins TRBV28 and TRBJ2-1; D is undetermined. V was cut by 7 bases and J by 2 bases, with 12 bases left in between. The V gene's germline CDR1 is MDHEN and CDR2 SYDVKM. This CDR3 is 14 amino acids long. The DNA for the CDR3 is TGTGCCAGCACCCGGATTGGGACCTACAATGAGCAGTTCTTC. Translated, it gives CASTRIGTYNEQFF.

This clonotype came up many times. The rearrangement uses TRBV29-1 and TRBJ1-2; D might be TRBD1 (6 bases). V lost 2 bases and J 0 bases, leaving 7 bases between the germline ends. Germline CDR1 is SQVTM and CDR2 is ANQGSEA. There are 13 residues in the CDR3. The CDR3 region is CSVERDTNYGYTF. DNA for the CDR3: TGCAGCGTTGAACGGGACACTAACTATGGCTACACCTTC.

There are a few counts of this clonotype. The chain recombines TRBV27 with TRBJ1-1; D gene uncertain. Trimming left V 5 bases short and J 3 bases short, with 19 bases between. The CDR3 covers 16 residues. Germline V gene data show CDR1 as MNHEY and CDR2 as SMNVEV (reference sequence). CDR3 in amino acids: CASSPRWKKIDTEAFF. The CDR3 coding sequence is TGTGCCAGCAGTCCCCGGTGGAAAAAAATAGACACTGAAGCTTTCTTT.

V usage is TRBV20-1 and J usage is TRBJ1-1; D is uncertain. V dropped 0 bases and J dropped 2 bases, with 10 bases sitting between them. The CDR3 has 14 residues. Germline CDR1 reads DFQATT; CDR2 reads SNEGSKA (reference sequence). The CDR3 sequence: CSARDLGSNTEAFF. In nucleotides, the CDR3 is TGCAGTGCTAGAGATTTGGGCAGTAACACTGAAGCTTTCTTT.

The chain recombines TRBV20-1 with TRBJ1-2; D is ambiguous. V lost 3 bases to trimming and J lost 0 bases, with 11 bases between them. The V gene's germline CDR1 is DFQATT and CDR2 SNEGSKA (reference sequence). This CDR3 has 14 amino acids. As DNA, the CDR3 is TGCAGTGCTAGCCAGTTTCTCTCTAACTATGGCTACACCTTC. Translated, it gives CSASQFLSNYGYTF.

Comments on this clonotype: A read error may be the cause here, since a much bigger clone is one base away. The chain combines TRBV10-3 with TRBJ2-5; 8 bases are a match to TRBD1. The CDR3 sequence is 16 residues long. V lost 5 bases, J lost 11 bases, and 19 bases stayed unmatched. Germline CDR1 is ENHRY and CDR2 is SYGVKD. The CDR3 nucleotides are TGTGCCATCAGTCCCCTAGACAGGGGCCCCCTTCCTGAGCAGTACTTC. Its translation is CAISPLDRGPLPEQYF.

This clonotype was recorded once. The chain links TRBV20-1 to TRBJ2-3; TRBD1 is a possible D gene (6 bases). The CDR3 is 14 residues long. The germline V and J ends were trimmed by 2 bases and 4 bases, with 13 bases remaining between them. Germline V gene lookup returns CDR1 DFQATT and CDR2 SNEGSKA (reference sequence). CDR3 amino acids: CSARSRQASDTQYF. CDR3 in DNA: TGCAGTGCTAGATCCAGACAGGCTTCAGATACGCAGTATTTT.

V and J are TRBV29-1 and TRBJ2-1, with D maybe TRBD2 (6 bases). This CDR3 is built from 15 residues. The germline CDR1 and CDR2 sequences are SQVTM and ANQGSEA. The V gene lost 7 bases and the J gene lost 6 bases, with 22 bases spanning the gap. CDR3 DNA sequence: TGCAGCGCCGGCGGGACCCCTCACTTAGGCAATGAGCAGTTCTTC. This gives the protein CSAGGTPHLGNEQFF.

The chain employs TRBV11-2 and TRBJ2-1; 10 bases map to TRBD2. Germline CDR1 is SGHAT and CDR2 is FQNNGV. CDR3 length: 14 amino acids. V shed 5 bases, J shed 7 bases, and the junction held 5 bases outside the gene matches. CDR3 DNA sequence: TGTGCCAGCAGCCGTAGCGGGAGGAGGAATGAGCAGTTCTTC. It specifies CASSRSGRRNEQFF.

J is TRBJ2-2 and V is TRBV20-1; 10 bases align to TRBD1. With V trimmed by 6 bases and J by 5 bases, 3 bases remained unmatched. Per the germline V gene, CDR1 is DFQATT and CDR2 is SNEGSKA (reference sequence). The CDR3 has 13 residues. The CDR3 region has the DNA TGCAGTGCGCCGGGACAGGGGACCGGGGAGCTGTTTTTT. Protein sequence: CSAPGQGTGELFF.

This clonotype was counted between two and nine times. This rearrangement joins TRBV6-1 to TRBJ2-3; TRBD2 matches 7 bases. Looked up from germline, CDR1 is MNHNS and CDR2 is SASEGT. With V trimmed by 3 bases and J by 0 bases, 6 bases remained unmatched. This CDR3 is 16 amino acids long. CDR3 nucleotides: TGTGCCAGCAGTGACTGGGGGGGACCTAGCACAGATACGCAGTATTTT. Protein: CASSDWGGPSTDTQYF.

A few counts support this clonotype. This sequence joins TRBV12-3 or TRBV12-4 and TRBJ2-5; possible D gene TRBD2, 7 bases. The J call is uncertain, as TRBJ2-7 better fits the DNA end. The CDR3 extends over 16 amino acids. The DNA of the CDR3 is TGTGCCAGCAGTTTTTTCGGGGGGCCTTACTCCTACGAGCAGTACTTC. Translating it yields CASSFFGGPYSYEQYF.

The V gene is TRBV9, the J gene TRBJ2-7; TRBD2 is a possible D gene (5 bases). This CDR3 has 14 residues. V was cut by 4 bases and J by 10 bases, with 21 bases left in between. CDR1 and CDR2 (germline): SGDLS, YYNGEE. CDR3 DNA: TGTGCCAGCAGCATAGATCGGGATGCAGAGGCCCAGTACTTC. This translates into CASSIDRDAEAQYF. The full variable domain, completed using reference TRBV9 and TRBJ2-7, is DSGVTQTPKHLITATGQRVTLRCSPRSGDLSVYWYQQSLDQGLQFLIQYYNGEERAKGNILERFSAQQFPDLHSELNLSSLELGDSALYFCASSIDRDAEAQYFGPGTRLTVT.

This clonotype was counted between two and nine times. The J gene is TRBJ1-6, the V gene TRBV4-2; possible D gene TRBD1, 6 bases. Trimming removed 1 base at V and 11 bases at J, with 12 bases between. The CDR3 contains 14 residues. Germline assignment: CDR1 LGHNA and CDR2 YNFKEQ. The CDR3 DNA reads TGTGCCAGCAGCCAAGGCAAAGGGGGTACACCCCTCCACTTT. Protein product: CASSQGKGGTPLHF.

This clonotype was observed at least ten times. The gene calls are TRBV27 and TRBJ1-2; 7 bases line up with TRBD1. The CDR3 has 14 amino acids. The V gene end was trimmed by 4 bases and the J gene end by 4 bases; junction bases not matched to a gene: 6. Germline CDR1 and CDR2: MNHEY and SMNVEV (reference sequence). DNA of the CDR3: TGTGCCAGCAGTTCAAGACAGGGCTTCTATGGCTACACCTTC. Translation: CASSSRQGFYGYTF.